The sequence of this TCR beta chain was determined in a study of cytomegalovirus exposure and HLA in healthy donors. Study outcomes and limitations: It was reported in a later analysis that an Asian-associated ancestry cluster showed fewer N-insertions than the roughly 660-donor mean. In an earlier analysis, about 87% or about 30%: the productive usage of most TCR beta V segments. Later analysis identified around 15,000 TCR beta sequences associated with HLA alleles, using a false discovery rate threshold of 0.05. Diagnosis of cytomegalovirus status made by the classifier reportedly showed high specificity and sensitivity.

Worth noting for this clone: Its specificity is not known.

Use of 60 Vbeta and 13 Jbeta primers characterized the PCR. Some clones are missing from TCRdb's copy, which holds only in-frame ones; the method was immunoSEQ multiplex PCR. This sample's table reports some 120,000 clones. Germline CDR1 reads SGDLS; CDR2 reads YYNGEE. The V and J ends lost 0 bases and 0 bases respectively, with 7 bases between them. The CDR3 runs to 15 residues. V is TRBV9 and J is TRBJ2-1; the D gene is possibly TRBD2 (5 bases). The sequence derives from an older woman in good health and CMV-seronegative. Source material: PBMCs. CDR3 protein: CASSVGTSSYNEQFF. CDR3 DNA: TGTGCCAGCAGCGTAGGTACTAGCTCCTACAATGAGCAGTTCTTC.